Following are 24 T cell receptor beta chains from one sample sequenced in a study of blood T cells in healthy people across ages. PCR was performed a second time for about 6 to 11 cycles using a sample-barcoded 5' primer and a J-beta primer mix. TCRdb used MiXCR to reprocess the 5' RACE reads, holding one entry per CDR3 protein. In the table there are roughly 800,000 distinct CDR3 sequences, about 53% of which are singletons. The sequencing sample was made of blood. These receptors were obtained from a man at least 80 years old in good health.

This clonotype was counted between two and nine times. V usage is TRBV25-1 and J usage is TRBJ2-7, with 8 bases identical to TRBD1. This CDR3 contains 16 residues. Trimming took 0 bases from V and 5 from J; bases not matched to a gene: 9. Germline V gene sequence: CDR1 MGHDK, CDR2 SYGVNS. Here the CDR3 DNA reads TGTGCCAGCAGTGAATATCGGAGGACAGGGCAAGACGAGCAGTACTTC. Protein product: CASSEYRRTGQDEQYF.

The V gene is TRBV28, the J gene TRBJ1-1; weak D call: TRBD1 (5 bases). CDR1 and CDR2 from the germline V gene are MDHEN and SYDVKM. The CDR3 sequence is 15 residues long. Trimming pared 4 bases from V and 4 bases from J, leaving 16 bases between. CDR3 region: CASSSEGGRGTEAFF. In nucleotides, the CDR3 is TGTGCCAGCAGTTCCGAGGGAGGGAGGGGCACTGAAGCTTTCTTT.

This clonotype was seen ten or more times. The gene calls are TRBV9 and TRBJ2-7; D may correspond to TRBD1 or TRBD2 (5 bases each). With 0 bases removed from V and 3 bases from J, the gap between germline ends came to 10 bases. CDR3 length: 14 residues. Germline V gives CDR1 SGDLS, CDR2 YYNGEE. The CDR3 nucleotides are TGTGCCAGCAGCGTAGCTACAGGAGGCTACGAGCAGTACTTC. Translated, it gives CASSVATGGYEQYF. The complete variable domain, with remaining parts taken from reference TRBV9 and TRBJ2-7, reads DSGVTQTPKHLITATGQRVTLRCSPRSGDLSVYWYQQSLDQGLQFLIQYYNGEERAKGNILERFSAQQFPDLHSELNLSSLELGDSALYFCASSVATGGYEQYFGPGTRLTVT.

The chain employs TRBV6-1 and TRBJ2-1; 7 bases agree with TRBD2. The CDR3 contains 19 residues. The germline V gene encodes CDR1 MNHNS and CDR2 SASEGT. After removal of 0 bases from V and 3 bases from J, the junction contained 14 bases not matched to a gene. CDR3 bases: TGTGCCAGCAGTGAAGCAACCGGGGGGACCGTCTTTCTCTACAATGAGCAGTTCTTC. It encodes CASSEATGGTVFLYNEQFF.

As concerns this clonotype: The junction does not match germline at one end; this may be a read error. The V gene is TRBV19, the J gene TRBJ1-2; the D is unclear. This CDR3 region has 14 residues. The germline CDR1 and CDR2 sequences are LNHDA and SQIVND (reference sequence). Written as DNA, the CDR3 is TGTGCCAGTAGTATCCCGGGCAGGCCAAGTGGCTGCACCTTC. Translating gives CASSIPGRPSGCTF.

Of note for this clonotype: Just one base apart from a much larger clone, this may be a read error. The chain combines TRBV12-3 or TRBV12-4 with TRBJ2-2; perhaps D is TRBD1 or TRBD2 (5 bases each). Trimming cost V 6 bases and J 0 bases, with 29 bases left between them. This CDR3 is 21 amino acids long. CDR3: CASSPGMGGARQRSNTGELFF. In DNA form, the CDR3 reads TGTGCCAGCAGCCCGGGAATGGGTGGGGCTAGGCAGAGATCGAACACCGGGGAGCTGTTTTTT.

The chain joins TRBV9 to TRBJ2-6; TRBD2 matches at 12 bases. The trim removed 4 bases at V and 0 bases at J, leaving 11 bases unmatched. The germline CDR1 and CDR2 sequences are SGDLS and YYNGEE. CDR3 length equals 20 residues. The CDR3 reads CASSPRPGLAGPSGANVLTF. The CDR3 DNA is TGTGCCAGCAGCCCGCGCCCCGGACTAGCGGGACCCTCTGGGGCCAACGTCCTGACTTTC.

The V gene is TRBV12-3 or TRBV12-4, the J gene TRBJ1-5; D is ambiguous. The CDR3 is 13 residues long. Trimming pared 3 bases from V and 5 bases from J, leaving 8 bases between. CDR3 bases: TGTGCCAGCAGTTTCCGGGGAGATCAGCCCCAGCATTTT. It encodes CASSFRGDQPQHF.

Concerning this clonotype itself: At one end, the junction sequence differs from germline, possibly due to a read error. V usage is TRBV12-3 or TRBV12-4 and J usage is TRBJ2-1, with D perhaps matching TRBD2 (5 bases). There are 14 residues in the CDR3. The CDR3 sequence: CASTPDSFYNEQFF. Here the CDR3 DNA reads TGTGCCAGCACCCCGGACTCTTTTTACAATGAGCAGTTTTTC.

There are a few counts of this clonotype. The genes are TRBV20-1 and TRBJ2-3; no firm D call. The CDR3 is 14 residues long. Germline loops: CDR1 DFQATT, CDR2 SNEGSKA (reference sequence). Between the trimmed V and J ends, which lost 5 bases and 14 bases, there was a span of 26 bases. The CDR3 bases are TGCAGTGCTCCAGGCCCGACGGAGCACAGATACGCGTATTTT. It codes for CSAPGPTEHRYAYF.

This clonotype appeared a few times. V usage is TRBV29-1 and J usage is TRBJ1-2, with D unclear. Germline V CDR1 and CDR2: SQVTM, ANQGSEA. The CDR3 is made up of 15 amino acids. V gave up 6 bases and J gave up 2 bases, with 19 bases separating them. The CDR3 loop is CSVSVPGAVNYGYTF. The CDR3 DNA sequence: TGCAGCGTGTCCGTGCCAGGTGCCGTGAACTATGGCTACACCTTC.

The chain carries TRBV20-1 and TRBJ1-1; D is uncertain. V gave up 6 bases and J gave up 5 bases, with 13 bases separating them. The CDR3 is 12 amino acids. Germline CDR1 and CDR2: DFQATT and SNEGSKA (reference sequence). CDR3 in DNA: TGCAGTGCCCCCTACCTTGGGACTGAAGCTTTCTTT. Translation gives CSAPYLGTEAFF.

This clonotype was recorded a few times. The chain has TRBV20-1 and TRBJ2-3; 16 bases match TRBD2. The CDR3 covers 16 residues. V shed 6 bases, J shed 5 bases, and the junction held 8 bases outside the gene matches. Germline CDR1 is DFQATT and CDR2 is SNEGSKA (reference sequence). CDR3 sequence: CSAGTSGRVPVDTQYF. The CDR3 region has the DNA TGCAGTGCCGGGACTAGCGGGAGGGTACCCGTAGATACGCAGTATTTT.

This chain connects TRBV4-1 to TRBJ2-3; weak D call: TRBD2 (6 bases). The ends were cut back, 0 bases at V and 14 bases at J, with 24 bases in the middle. The length of the CDR3 is 16 residues. In germline, CDR1 is MGHRA, CDR2 YSYEKL. The CDR3: CASSQEWGRPGRYAYF. CDR3 nucleotides: TGCGCCAGCAGCCAAGAATGGGGGAGGCCGGGGAGATACGCGTATTTT.

This clonotype was recorded only once. A much larger clone lies a single base off, so this may be a read error. This chain connects TRBV13 to TRBJ2-3; 7 bases match TRBD1. The CDR3 totals 18 residues. Germline assignment: CDR1 PRHDT and CDR2 FYEKMQ (reference sequence). The V segment lost 5 bases and the J segment 14 bases; nucleotides outside the gene matches: 28. The CDR3 sequence is CASSTRDSPEYRHRDAYF. CDR3 DNA sequence: TGTGCCAGCAGCACTCGGGACAGCCCAGAGTATCGGCACAGAGACGCGTATTTT.

This chain uses TRBV11-2 with TRBJ2-6; D is ambiguous. Germline loops: CDR1 SGHAT, CDR2 FQNNGV. The CDR3 length is 16 residues. Trimming removed 5 bases from V and 0 bases from J, with 11 bases in between. CDR3 amino acids: CASSRTPSSGANVLTF. CDR3 nucleotides: TGTGCCAGCAGCCGAACGCCCAGCTCTGGGGCCAACGTCCTGACTTTC.

This clonotype was seen more than once but under ten times. The J gene is TRBJ2-3, the V gene TRBV5-6, with TRBD2 matching over 8 bases. J gave up 1 base and V 1 base, and 5 bases lay outside the gene matches. Germline values: CDR1 SGHDT, CDR2 YYEEEE. The CDR3 loop spans 16 amino acids. The CDR3 nucleotides read TGTGCCAGCAGCTTGCTACGGCGGGAGGGCACAGATACGCAGTATTTT. Its translation is CASSLLRREGTDTQYF. The whole variable domain, remainder taken from reference TRBV5-6 and TRBJ2-3, is DAGVTQSPTHLIKTRGQQVTLRCSPKSGHDTVSWYQQALGQGPQFIFQYYEEEERQRGNFPDRFSGHQFPNYSSELNVNALLLGDSALYLCASSLLRREGTDTQYFGPGTRLTVL.

There are a few counts of this clonotype. This chain links TRBV24-1 with TRBJ2-1, with TRBD2 matching 7 bases. Losses at the gene ends were 6 bases for V and 2 bases for J; bases not matched to a gene: 3. CDR1 KGHDR and CDR2 SFDVKD come from the germline V gene. The CDR3 has 14 residues. DNA of the CDR3: TGTGCCACCAGTCCTAGCGGAGCCTACAATGAGCAGTTCTTC. Amino acids: CATSPSGAYNEQFF.

This chain joins TRBV7-9 and TRBJ2-2, with D unresolved. The length of the CDR3 is 13 residues. Trimming took off 1 base at V and 7 bases at J, with 7 bases between the two ends. Germline CDR1 and CDR2: SEHNR and FQNEAQ (reference sequence). DNA for the CDR3: TGTGCCAGCAGCTTAGTGGTCGGCGGGGAGCTGTTTTTT. Protein: CASSLVVGGELFF.

This chain's CDR3 is CASSPLDQRTYNEQYF. CDR3 sequence (DNA): TGTGCCAGCAGCCCCCTTGACCAGCGGACCTACAATGAGCAGTACTTC. The chain is built from TRBV3-1 and TRBJ2-7, with D possibly TRBD2 on 5 matching bases. This CDR3 comprises 16 residues. Trimming took 4 bases from V and 7 from J, leaving 23 bases between them. The germline gives CDR1 LGHDT, CDR2 YNNKEL (reference sequence).

This chain uses TRBV2 with TRBJ2-7; possibly TRBD2 for D (6 bases). With 7 bases removed from V and 5 bases from J, the gap between germline ends came to 12 bases. Germline V gene data show CDR1 as SNHLY and CDR2 as FYNNEI. CDR3 length: 12 amino acids. The CDR3 reads CASILRGNEQYF. The CDR3 DNA is TGTGCCAGCATCCTACGGGGGAACGAGCAGTACTTC.

The J gene is TRBJ1-1, the V gene TRBV7-9; TRBD1 might be the D (5 bases). This CDR3 region has 15 residues. V dropped 5 bases and J dropped 5 bases, with 18 bases sitting between them. Germline V gene data show CDR1 as SEHNR and CDR2 as FQNEAQ (reference sequence). CDR3 protein: CASSPPGTARTEAFF. The CDR3 nucleotides read TGTGCCAGCAGCCCCCCAGGGACCGCGAGGACTGAAGCTTTCTTT.

This clonotype was detected only once. The chain employs TRBV6-6 and TRBJ2-5; no firm D call. This CDR3 is built from 12 residues. Germline CDR1 reads MNHNY; CDR2 reads SVGAGI (reference sequence). V dropped 4 bases and J dropped 5 bases, with 8 bases sitting between them. CDR3 region: CASSWALETQYF. In nucleotides, the CDR3 is TGTGCCAGCAGTTGGGCCTTGGAGACCCAGTACTTC.

This clonotype was detected only a few times. The chain has TRBV25-1 and TRBJ2-5, with D unclear. Germline V gene data show CDR1 as MGHDK and CDR2 as SYGVNS. This CDR3 has 14 residues. Trimming left V 5 bases short and J 5 bases short, with 15 bases between. CDR3 region: CASSYPGREETQYF. The CDR3 DNA sequence: TGTGCCAGCAGTTATCCAGGCCGTGAGGAGACCCAGTACTTC.